The sequence of this TCR beta chain was determined in a study of T cells in Graves' hyperthyroidism and ophthalmopathy. Deletions cut 0 bases from V and 3 bases from J, with 6 bases between. Germline CDR1 LGHDT, CDR2 YNNKEL (reference sequence). The CDR3 consists of 13 residues. Points from the study as a whole: Expanded thyroid clonotypes (above 0.001) were mostly also found in blood. Before onset, ophthalmopathy was predicted by the model a median around 6 months earlier.

In patients aged 18 to 65, hyperthyroidism was newly diagnosed, with duration under 2 months. Clinicians diagnosed patients from clinical symptoms, serum thyroxine and TRAb, thyroid ultrasound and orbital computed tomography. There were TCR beta CDR3 regions amplified from RNA transcripts. First-round RT-PCR of the TCR CDR3 relied on the HTBI primer set. TCRdb processed the multiplex PCR reads anew with MiXCR; each CDR3 protein has one entry. The repertoire holds around 340,000 distinct CDR3 sequences, about 20% seen once, with 45% to 55% in the top ten. This clonotype was counted ten times or more. Its matching antigen is unknown.

What was sequenced was blood. The sequence came from a woman aged 50 to 60 with Graves' hyperthyroidism. The genes are TRBV3-1 and TRBJ2-7; no clear D. The CDR3 region is CASSQEGNYEQYF. DNA of the CDR3: TGTGCCAGCAGCCAAGAGGGAAACTACGAGCAGTACTTC.